Below, 15 T cell receptor beta chains from the same sample are listed, as sequenced in a study of blood T cell repertoires in COVID-19. Data came from immunoSEQ multiplex PCR; TCRdb stores just in-frame clones and leaves some out. In the table there are roughly 160,000 clones, around four fifths of which are singletons. The sequencing input was PBMCs or T cells enriched from blood (not recorded which). These receptors were collected from a woman in her fifties or sixties who had recovered from COVID-19.

The gene calls are TRBV6-4 and TRBJ1-2, with D tentatively TRBD1 (6 bases). The germline CDR1 and CDR2 sequences are MRHNA and SNTAGT. The CDR3 covers 14 residues. Trimming removed 6 bases at V and 8 bases at J, with 19 bases between. The CDR3 coding sequence is TGTGCCAGCAGATCTACGGGGGGGGCCGGAGGCTACACCTTC. Encoded protein: CASRSTGGAGGYTF.

CDR3 loop: CASSFRGDRDTGELFF. Here the CDR3 DNA reads TGCGCCAGCAGCTTCCGAGGAGACAGGGACACCGGGGAGCTGTTTTTT. The rearrangement uses TRBV5-1 and TRBJ2-2, with 7 bases matching TRBD1. CDR1 is SGHRS, CDR2 YFSETQ, per germline. The length of the CDR3 is 16 residues. V was clipped by 2 bases and J by 3 bases; unmatched bases: 7.

This clone has only a few counts. The V and J genes are TRBV27 and TRBJ2-7; 14 positions agree with TRBD2. This CDR3 spans 16 amino acids. V shed 5 bases and J 1 base; nucleotides not matched to a gene: 4. The germline V gene encodes CDR1 MNHEY and CDR2 SMNVEV (reference sequence). CDR3 amino acids: CASSIGTSGGSYEQYF. In DNA form, the CDR3 reads TGTGCCAGCAGTATCGGGACTAGCGGGGGATCCTACGAGCAGTACTTC.

The chain has TRBV28 and TRBJ1-3; 8 nucleotides align to TRBD1. There are 16 residues in the CDR3. V dropped 6 bases and J dropped 2; count of bases not matched to a gene: 9. CDR1 and CDR2 from the germline V gene are MDHEN and SYDVKM. CDR3 in amino acids: CASSRGTGGTGNTIYF. The CDR3 coding sequence is TGTGCCAGCAGCCGCGGGACAGGAGGGACTGGAAACACCATATATTTT. The full variable domain, with the rest looked up from reference TRBV28 and TRBJ1-3, is DVKVTQSSRYLVKRTGEKVFLECVQDMDHENMFWYRQDPGLGLRLIYFSYDVKMKEKGDIPEGYSVSREKKERFSLILESASTNQTSMYLCASSRGTGGTGNTIYFGEGSWLTVV.

The chain carries TRBV30 and TRBJ1-1; no clear D gene. Trimming left V 7 bases short and J 0 bases short, with 18 bases between. Germline V gene sequence: CDR1 GTSNPN, CDR2 SVGIG (reference sequence). This CDR3 has 15 amino acids. The chain's CDR3 is CASAPVLELNTEAFF. The CDR3 DNA is TGTGCCTCGGCCCCCGTGTTGGAGTTGAACACTGAAGCTTTCTTT.

This clone was observed a handful of times. The CDR3 sequence is CASSRGGYEQYF. Here the CDR3 DNA reads TGTGCCAGCAGCCGGGGGGGCTACGAGCAGTACTTC. The chain links TRBV7-9 to TRBJ2-7, with 8 bases matching TRBD2. The CDR3 loop spans 12 amino acids. CDR1 is SEHNR and CDR2 is FQNEAQ in the germline V gene (reference sequence). The junction had 0 bases not matched to a gene; V was cut back by 5 bases and J by 3 bases.

The V gene is TRBV5-6, the J gene TRBJ1-5, with unresolved D. The CDR3 has 13 residues. Trimming took off 0 bases at V and 9 bases at J, with 10 bases between the two ends. Germline V gene data show CDR1 as SGHDT and CDR2 as YYEEEE. CDR3 region: CASSLGVRGPQHF. Written as DNA, the CDR3 is TGTGCCAGCAGCTTGGGGGTGAGAGGGCCCCAGCATTTT.

This chain uses TRBV24-1 with TRBJ2-1; 15 nucleotides align to TRBD2. This CDR3 is built from 16 residues. The V gene end was trimmed by 4 bases and the J gene end by 10 bases; junction bases not matched to a gene: 7. Germline values: CDR1 KGHDR, CDR2 SFDVKD. The CDR3 loop reads CATSESGTSGGLEQFF. The CDR3 DNA reads as TGTGCCACCAGTGAGTCCGGGACTAGCGGGGGGTTGGAGCAGTTCTTC.

This clone was counted only a few times. The V call is TRBV7-2, the J call TRBJ1-6; 8 positions match TRBD1. The CDR3 runs to 14 residues. With 5 bases clipped from V and 7 bases from J, the junction kept 4 bases outside the gene matches. The germline CDR1 and CDR2 sequences are SGHTA and FQGNSA. For the CDR3, the DNA is TGTGCCAGCAGCACATACAGGGGGAATTCACCCCTCCACTTT. Translated: CASSTYRGNSPLHF. Full variable domain (rest looked up from reference TRBV7-2 and TRBJ1-6): GAGVSQSPSNKVTEKGKDVELRCDPISGHTALYWYRQSLGQGLEFLIYFQGNSAPDKSGLPSDRFSAERTGGSVSTLTIQRTQQEDSAVYLCASSTYRGNSPLHFGNGTRLTVT.

This rearrangement joins TRBV10-3 to TRBJ1-3; D unresolved. This CDR3 region has 15 residues. Looked up from germline, CDR1 is ENHRY and CDR2 is SYGVKD. With 8 bases removed from V and 0 bases from J, the gap between germline ends came to 14 bases. CDR3 in DNA: TGTGCCATCTCGGCGGCCGTAAGCTCTGGAAACACCATATATTTT. Translation: CAISAAVSSGNTIYF.

The V and J genes are TRBV6-5 and TRBJ1-2, with a tentative D call TRBD1 (5 bases). V shed 5 bases and J shed 2 bases, with 9 bases lying between them. CDR1 and CDR2 (germline): MNHEY, SVGAGI. The CDR3 length is 13 residues. This CDR3 is CASSRGKNYGYTF. In DNA, the CDR3 is TGTGCCAGCAGTCGGGGGAAAAACTATGGCTACACCTTC.

V and J are TRBV5-4 and TRBJ1-2; D gene uncertain. Germline CDR1 is SGHNT and CDR2 is YYREEE (reference sequence). The CDR3 has 12 amino acids. V was pared by 6 bases and J by 3 bases, with 9 bases between. CDR3 sequence: CASKSGDYGYTF. Written as DNA, the CDR3 is TGTGCCAGCAAGAGCGGAGACTATGGCTACACCTTC.

The genes are TRBV12-5 and TRBJ1-5, with D possibly TRBD1 on 5 matching bases. The germline gives CDR1 LGHNT, CDR2 FRNRAP. The V gene lost 6 bases and the J gene lost 6 bases, with 12 bases spanning the gap. This CDR3 comprises 13 residues. The CDR3 here is CASGEGGTQPQHF. CDR3 in DNA: TGTGCTAGTGGGGAGGGAGGGACTCAGCCCCAGCATTTT.

The rearrangement links TRBV4-1 to TRBJ1-2; 7 bases agree with TRBD1. The CDR3 length is 14 residues. The V gene end was trimmed by 5 bases and the J gene end by 3 bases; junction bases not matched to a gene: 6. The germline gives CDR1 MGHRA, CDR2 YSYEKL. The CDR3 protein is CASSVRDRDYGYTF. As DNA, the CDR3 is TGCGCCAGCAGCGTGCGTGACAGGGACTATGGCTACACCTTC.

The V gene is TRBV28, the J gene TRBJ2-7, with D possibly TRBD2 on 6 matching bases. This CDR3 is 15 amino acids long. V gave up 3 bases and J gave up 3 bases, with 15 bases separating them. Looked up from germline, CDR1 is MDHEN and CDR2 is SYDVKM. CDR3 bases: TGTGCCAGCAGTTTCGGAGGGAGGAAGTACTACGAGCAGTACTTC. Translation: CASSFGGRKYYEQYF.